This TCR beta chain was sequenced for a study of cytomegalovirus exposure and HLA in healthy donors. Whole-study context: The approximately 110 validation repertoires used a platform that matched the one used for the approximately 610 first-cohort repertoires, as a later analysis reported.

CDR3 length: 13 residues. The germline CDR1 and CDR2 sequences are SGHTA and FQGTGA. Trimming took 6 bases from V and 5 from J; bases not matched to a gene: 4. Study results and limitations: As was reported, the classifier diagnosed cytomegalovirus status with high specificity and sensitivity. Subsequent analysis revealed that first-cohort TCR clusters tended to co-occur in the 95 to 150 validation repertoires. In vitro testing confirmed a few CMV-associated chains as specific for CMV antigens.

Produced via immunoSEQ multiplex PCR; TCRdb's table is partial and in-frame only. The sample carries 150,000 to 200,000 clones, around nine tenths recorded once. In its sample, this clone was seen once. Its antigen is still unknown. Sample: PBMCs. The sequence derives from a man between 18 and 29 years old in good health and CMV-seropositive. The chain combines TRBV7-3 with TRBJ2-1, with 7 bases fitting TRBD1. The chain's CDR3 is CASSQGTDNEQFF. CDR3 bases: TGTGCCAGCAGTCAGGGGACAGACAATGAGCAGTTCTTC.